This T cell receptor (beta chain) was captured by sequencing in a study of shared clonotypes between healthy human individuals. The assay was immunoSEQ multiplex PCR, and TCRdb's table has in-frame clones only and misses some. The sample holds 2 million to 2.5 million clones, approximately 95% seen once. The CDR3 totals 17 residues. V lost 0 bases to trimming and J lost 4 bases; unmatched junction nucleotides: 11. Germline CDR1 and CDR2: SGHNT and YYREEE (reference sequence). The specimen was naive CD4+ T cells sorted from blood. As for subset: CD45RA+ positively selected. The receptor was isolated from a young man in good health. The gene calls are TRBV5-4 and TRBJ1-2, with TRBD1 matching over 8 bases. The CDR3 coding sequence is TGTGCCAGCAGCTTGGAAGGAGACAGGGGCCCCCTCTATGGCTACACCTTC. Amino acids: CASSLEGDRGPLYGYTF.